This TCR beta chain comes out of a study of T-cell reconstitution after alpha-beta-depleted transplantation in children. V was pared by 4 bases and J by 1 base, with 6 bases of the junction left unmatched. The CDR3 length is 15 residues. From germline, CDR1 is KGHSH and CDR2 LQKENI. This clonotype turned up a few times. Unique molecular identifiers were incorporated during preparation of the TCRbeta library. TCRdb recomputed calls from the PCR reads with MiXCR, one row per CDR3 protein. The data show about 540,000 distinct CDR3 sequences, approximately 16% seen once. This clonotype was sampled from a human donor who donated a stem cell graft to a child with acute lymphoblastic leukemia. The V gene is TRBV18, the J gene TRBJ2-7, with 8 bases identical to TRBD1. The specimen comprised PBMCs from the stem cell graft donor, sampled from the stem cell graft. The CDR3, as DNA: TGTGCCAGCTCACTGGACAGGGCTCTGTCCTACGAGCAGTACTTC. Protein: CASSLDRALSYEQYF. The variable domain in full, completed from reference TRBV18 and TRBJ2-7, reads NAGVMQNPRHLVRRRGQEARLRCSPMKGHSHVYWYRQLPEEGLKFMVYLQKENIIDESGMPKERFSAEFPKEGPSILRIQQVVRGDSAAYFCASSLDRALSYEQYFGPGTRLTVT.